These 14 T cell receptor beta chains share one sample of origin, sequenced in a study of T cell responses to AZD1222 COVID-19 vaccine. Some clones are missing from TCRdb's copy, which holds only in-frame ones; the method was immunoSEQ multiplex PCR. The repertoire includes over 150,000 clones, around 90% of them detected once, and 18% sits in the top ten. The input for sequencing was peripheral blood, taken on day 0 of AZD1222 vaccination. Source of these receptors: an adult in good health.

This chain links TRBV3-1 (or the pseudogene TRBV3-2) with TRBJ1-1; tentative D call: TRBD1 (5 bases). The germline V gene encodes CDR1 LGHDT and CDR2 YNNKEL (reference sequence). Deletions cut 3 bases from V and 5 bases from J, with 16 bases between. This CDR3 has 15 amino acids. CDR3 amino acids: CASSQVGGAKTEAFF. The DNA of the CDR3 is TGTGCCAGCAGCCAGGTGGGTGGGGCGAAAACTGAAGCTTTCTTT.

The rearrangement joins TRBV3-1 (or the pseudogene TRBV3-2) to TRBJ1-3; D gene unclear. CDR3 length equals 14 residues. V lost 1 base to trimming and J lost 0 bases, with 4 bases between them. CDR1 and CDR2 (germline): LGHDT, YNNKEL (reference sequence). CDR3 nucleotide sequence: TGTGCCAGCAGCCAAGCTTACTCTGGAAACACCATATATTTT. Amino acids: CASSQAYSGNTIYF.

The chain is built from TRBV15 and TRBJ1-3; 7 positions match TRBD1. Per the germline V gene, CDR1 is LNHNV and CDR2 is YYDKDF (reference sequence). This CDR3 is built from 15 residues. V lost 5 bases to trimming and J lost 5 bases; unmatched junction nucleotides: 9. The CDR3 loop reads CATSRSQGVRNTIYF. DNA of the CDR3: TGTGCCACCAGCCGGTCCCAGGGGGTTAGAAACACCATATATTTT.

The chain uses TRBV5-1 and TRBJ2-7; D possibly corresponds to TRBD1 (6 bases). Deletions cut 5 bases from V and 5 bases from J, with 20 bases between. Germline loops: CDR1 SGHRS, CDR2 YFSETQ. CDR3 length: 15 amino acids. CDR3 residues: CASRSDRSPTNEQYF. DNA for the CDR3: TGCGCCAGCAGGAGTGACAGGAGCCCTACCAACGAGCAGTACTTC.

The chain combines TRBV29-1 with TRBJ1-2; no clear D. Germline-derived CDR1 and CDR2 are SQVTM and ANQGSEA. V was clipped by 4 bases and J by 0 bases, with 12 bases between them. There are 14 residues in the CDR3. The CDR3 region is CSVGRVSANYGYTF. In DNA form, the CDR3 reads TGCAGCGTTGGTAGGGTTTCAGCTAACTATGGCTACACCTTC. Filled out from reference TRBV29-1 and TRBJ1-2, the complete variable domain reads SAVISQKPSRDICQRGTSLTIQCQVDSQVTMMFWYRQQPGQSLTLIATANQGSEATYESGFVIDKFPISRPNLTFSTLTVSNMSPEDSSIYLCSVGRVSANYGYTFGSGTRLTVV.

The chain uses TRBV12-5 and TRBJ2-1; 8 nucleotides align to TRBD2. Germline CDR1 is LGHNT and CDR2 is FRNRAP. CDR3 size: 16 residues. J lost 1 base, V lost 5 bases, and 7 bases had no gene match. Here the CDR3 reads CASGSIGGRSYNEQFF. CDR3 nucleotides: TGTGCTAGTGGTAGTATCGGCGGGAGGTCCTACAATGAGCAGTTCTTC.

The chain joins TRBV7-3 to TRBJ2-7; D might be TRBD2 (6 bases). This CDR3 is built from 13 residues. The germline V gene has CDR1 SGHTA and CDR2 FQGTGA. Between the trimmed V and J ends, which lost 0 bases and 3 bases, there was a span of 6 bases. The CDR3 spells CASSLTSGYEQYF. For the CDR3, the DNA is TGTGCCAGCAGCTTAACTAGCGGCTACGAGCAGTACTTC.

V usage is TRBV5-1 and J usage is TRBJ2-2; 12 bases are a match to TRBD2. V was clipped by 3 bases and J by 4 bases; unmatched bases: 10. This CDR3 spans 18 amino acids. Germline values: CDR1 SGHRS, CDR2 YFSETQ. The CDR3 region is CASSWSLAGGPGTGELFF. The CDR3 DNA sequence: TGCGCCAGCAGCTGGTCTCTAGCGGGGGGGCCTGGCACCGGGGAGCTGTTTTTT. The full variable domain, in which reference TRBV5-1 and TRBJ2-2 provide the parts outside the CDR3, is KAGVTQTPRYLIKTRGQQVTLSCSPISGHRSVSWYQQTPGQGLQFLFEYFSETQRNKGNFPGRFSGRQFSNSRSEMNVSTLELGDSALYLCASSWSLAGGPGTGELFFGEGSRLTVL.

The V call is TRBV7-8, the J call TRBJ2-7, with D perhaps TRBD1 (5 bases). This CDR3 is built from 16 residues. The germline V gene has CDR1 SGHVS and CDR2 FQNEAQ. Trimming cost V 4 bases and J 1 base, with 17 bases left between them. CDR3 residues: CASSSSGRDSSYEQYF. Here the CDR3 DNA reads TGTGCCAGCAGCTCAAGTGGTAGAGACAGTTCCTACGAGCAGTACTTC.

The chain joins TRBV28 to TRBJ2-7; D is uncertain. The germline V and J ends were trimmed by 5 bases and 3 bases, with 8 bases remaining between them. The CDR3 sequence is 12 residues long. The V gene's germline CDR1 is MDHEN and CDR2 SYDVKM. The CDR3 sequence is CASSLTFYEQYF. CDR3 coding DNA: TGTGCCAGCAGTCTTACATTCTACGAGCAGTACTTC.

The rearrangement joins TRBV5-4 to TRBJ2-5; possible D gene TRBD2, 5 bases. The germline V gene encodes CDR1 SGHNT and CDR2 YYREEE (reference sequence). The CDR3 length is 14 residues. V was clipped by 2 bases and J by 1 base, with 9 bases between them. The CDR3 DNA follows: TGTGCCAGCAGCTTAACGGGGAGCCAAGAGACCCAGTACTTC. It translates to CASSLTGSQETQYF.

The chain couples TRBV25-1 to TRBJ2-2; 8 bases are shared with TRBD1. J was trimmed by 1 base and V by 7 bases; bases with no gene match: 2. Germline-derived CDR1 and CDR2 are MGHDK and SYGVNS. The CDR3 consists of 14 residues. CDR3 DNA sequence: TGTGCCAGCAATGACAGGGGGAACACCGGGGAGCTGTTTTTT. This codes for CASNDRGNTGELFF.

V and J are TRBV5-1 and TRBJ2-1, with D tentatively TRBD2 (6 bases). V was cut by 7 bases and J by 1 base, with 15 bases left in between. Per the germline V gene, CDR1 is SGHRS and CDR2 is YFSETQ. The CDR3 loop spans 15 amino acids. The CDR3 here is CASFDQAGSYNEQFF. The DNA for the CDR3 is TGCGCCAGCTTCGACCAGGCGGGGTCCTACAATGAGCAGTTCTTC.

This chain joins TRBV5-4 and TRBJ1-6; 7 bases fit TRBD1. This CDR3 has 15 amino acids. Germline CDR1 reads SGHNT; CDR2 reads YYREEE (reference sequence). V was pared by 3 bases and J by 2 bases, with 2 bases of the junction left unmatched. The CDR3 loop is CASSSTGAYNSPLHF. The CDR3 DNA follows: TGTGCCAGCAGCTCAACAGGGGCCTATAATTCACCCCTCCACTTT.